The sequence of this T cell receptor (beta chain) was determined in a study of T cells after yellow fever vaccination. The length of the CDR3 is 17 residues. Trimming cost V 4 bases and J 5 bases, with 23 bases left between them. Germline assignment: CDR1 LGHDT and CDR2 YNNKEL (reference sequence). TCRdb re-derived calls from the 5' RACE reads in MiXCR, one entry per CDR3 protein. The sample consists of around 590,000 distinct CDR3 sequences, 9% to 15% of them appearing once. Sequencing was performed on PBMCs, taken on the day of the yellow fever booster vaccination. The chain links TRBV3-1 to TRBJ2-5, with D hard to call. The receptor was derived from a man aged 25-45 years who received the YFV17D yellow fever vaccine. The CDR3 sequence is CASSPENIYRARETQYF. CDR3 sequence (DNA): TGTGCCAGCAGCCCGGAGAATATATATAGGGCTAGGGAGACCCAGTACTTC.